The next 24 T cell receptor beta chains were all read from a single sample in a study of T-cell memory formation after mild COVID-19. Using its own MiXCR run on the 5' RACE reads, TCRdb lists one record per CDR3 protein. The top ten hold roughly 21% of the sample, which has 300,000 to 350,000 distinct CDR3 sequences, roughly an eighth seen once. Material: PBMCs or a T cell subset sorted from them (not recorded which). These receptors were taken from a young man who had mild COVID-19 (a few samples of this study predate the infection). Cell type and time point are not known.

CDR3 amino acids: CASSSLGPQHF. In DNA, the CDR3 is TGTGCCAGCAGTTCCCTAGGGCCCCAGCATTTT. V gene TRBV6-6 combines with J gene TRBJ1-5; D is uncertain. With 4 bases removed from V and 9 bases from J, the gap between germline ends came to 7 bases. Germline loops: CDR1 MNHNY, CDR2 SVGAGI (reference sequence). This CDR3 is built from 11 residues.

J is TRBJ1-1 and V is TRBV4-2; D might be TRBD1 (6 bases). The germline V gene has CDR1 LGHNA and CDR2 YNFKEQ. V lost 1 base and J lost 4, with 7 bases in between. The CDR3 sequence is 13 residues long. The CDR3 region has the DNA TGTGCCAGCAGCCAAGTGGACAGCACTGAAGCTTTCTTT. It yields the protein CASSQVDSTEAFF.

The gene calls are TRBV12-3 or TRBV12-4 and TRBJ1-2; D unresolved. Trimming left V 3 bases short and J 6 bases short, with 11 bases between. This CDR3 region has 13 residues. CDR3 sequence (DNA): TGTGCCAGCAGTTTGGGAAATAGGGATGGCTACACCTTC. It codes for CASSLGNRDGYTF.

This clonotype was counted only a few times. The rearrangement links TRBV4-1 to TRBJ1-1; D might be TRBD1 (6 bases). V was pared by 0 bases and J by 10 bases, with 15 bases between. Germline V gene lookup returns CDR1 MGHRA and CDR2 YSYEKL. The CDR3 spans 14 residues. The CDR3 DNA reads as TGCGCCAGCAGCCAAGATAGGGGGGCCCACCGAGCTTTCTTT. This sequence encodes CASSQDRGAHRAFF.

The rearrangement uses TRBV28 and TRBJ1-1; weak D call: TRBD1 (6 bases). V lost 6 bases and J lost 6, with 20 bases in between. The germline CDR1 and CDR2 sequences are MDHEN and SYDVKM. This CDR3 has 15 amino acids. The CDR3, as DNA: TGTGCCAGCAGACCACAGGGACAAGGGTGGTCTGAAGCTTTCTTT. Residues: CASRPQGQGWSEAFF.

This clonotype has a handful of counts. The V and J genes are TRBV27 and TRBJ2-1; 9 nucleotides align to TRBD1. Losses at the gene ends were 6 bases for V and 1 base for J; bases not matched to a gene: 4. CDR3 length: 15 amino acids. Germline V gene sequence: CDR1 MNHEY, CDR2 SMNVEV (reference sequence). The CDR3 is CASRNGQGSYNEQFF. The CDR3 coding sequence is TGTGCCAGCAGAAATGGACAGGGGTCCTACAATGAGCAGTTCTTC.

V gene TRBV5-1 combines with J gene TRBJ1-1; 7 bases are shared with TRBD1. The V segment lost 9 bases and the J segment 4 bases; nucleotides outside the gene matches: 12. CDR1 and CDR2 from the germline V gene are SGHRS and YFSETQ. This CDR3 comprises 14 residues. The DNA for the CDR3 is TGCGCCACCCGAGGACAGGTGACGTCCACTGAAGCTTTCTTT. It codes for CATRGQVTSTEAFF.

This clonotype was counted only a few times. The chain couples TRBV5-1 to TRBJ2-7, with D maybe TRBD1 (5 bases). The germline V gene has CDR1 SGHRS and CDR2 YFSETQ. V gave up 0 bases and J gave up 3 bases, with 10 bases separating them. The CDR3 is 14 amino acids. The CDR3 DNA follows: TGCGCCAGCAGCTTGGATGAAAGGGGCTACGAGCAGTACTTC. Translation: CASSLDERGYEQYF.

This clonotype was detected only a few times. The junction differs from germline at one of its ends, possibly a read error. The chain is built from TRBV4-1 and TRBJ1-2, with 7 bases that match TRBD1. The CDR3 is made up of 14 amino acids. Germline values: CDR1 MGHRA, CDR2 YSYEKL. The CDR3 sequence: CASSQDPGQDPGGF. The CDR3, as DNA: TGCGCCAGCAGCCAAGACCCCGGACAGGACCCCGGAGGCTTC.

CDR3 sequence: CATRTGTGDSRETQYF. The DNA for the CDR3 is TGTGCCACCCGGACGGGAACGGGGGATTCGAGGGAGACCCAGTACTTC. The chain has TRBV15 and TRBJ2-5, with D perhaps matching TRBD2 (6 bases). The CDR3 consists of 16 residues. V was trimmed by 8 bases and J by 5 bases, leaving 24 bases between them. Germline V gene data show CDR1 as LNHNV and CDR2 as YYDKDF (reference sequence).

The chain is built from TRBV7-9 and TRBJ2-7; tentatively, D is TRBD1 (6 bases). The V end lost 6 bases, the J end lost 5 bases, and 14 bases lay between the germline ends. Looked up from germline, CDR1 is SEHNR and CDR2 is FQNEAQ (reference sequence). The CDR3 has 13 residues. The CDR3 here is CASSLLGANEQYF. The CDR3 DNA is TGTGCCAGCAGTCTACTGGGGGCAAACGAGCAGTACTTC.

The CDR3 coding sequence is TGCAGTGCTAGAGCGGCAGGGCGGGGGACTGAAGCTTTCTTT. This sequence encodes CSARAAGRGTEAFF. This rearrangement joins TRBV20-1 to TRBJ1-1, with D perhaps matching TRBD1 (5 bases). Trimming stripped 1 base from V and 5 bases from J, with 14 bases between. The CDR3 has 14 amino acids. CDR1 is DFQATT and CDR2 is SNEGSKA in the germline V gene (reference sequence).

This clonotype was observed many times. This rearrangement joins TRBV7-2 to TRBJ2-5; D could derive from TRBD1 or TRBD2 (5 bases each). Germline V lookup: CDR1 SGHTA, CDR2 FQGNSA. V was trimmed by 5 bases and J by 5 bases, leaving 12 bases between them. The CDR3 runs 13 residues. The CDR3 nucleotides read TGTGCCAGCAGCCCCAAATGGGGGGAGACCCAGTACTTC. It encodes CASSPKWGETQYF. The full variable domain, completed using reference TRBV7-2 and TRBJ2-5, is GAGVSQSPSNKVTEKGKDVELRCDPISGHTALYWYRQSLGQGLEFLIYFQGNSAPDKSGLPSDRFSAERTGGSVSTLTIQRTQQEDSAVYLCASSPKWGETQYFGPGTRLLVL.

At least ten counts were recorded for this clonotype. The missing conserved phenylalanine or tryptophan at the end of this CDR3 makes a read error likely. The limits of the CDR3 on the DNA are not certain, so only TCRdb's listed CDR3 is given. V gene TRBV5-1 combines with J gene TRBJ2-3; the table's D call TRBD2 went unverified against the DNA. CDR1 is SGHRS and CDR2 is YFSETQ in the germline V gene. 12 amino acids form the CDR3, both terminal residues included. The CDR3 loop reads CASSLDGGLADI.

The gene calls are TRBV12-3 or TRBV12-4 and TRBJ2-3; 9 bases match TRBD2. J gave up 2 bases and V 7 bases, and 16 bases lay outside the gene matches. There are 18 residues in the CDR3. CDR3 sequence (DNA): TGTGCCAGCACTACTCGGTGGGTCGAGCGGGGGGTCACAGATACGCAGTATTTT. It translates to CASTTRWVERGVTDTQYF.

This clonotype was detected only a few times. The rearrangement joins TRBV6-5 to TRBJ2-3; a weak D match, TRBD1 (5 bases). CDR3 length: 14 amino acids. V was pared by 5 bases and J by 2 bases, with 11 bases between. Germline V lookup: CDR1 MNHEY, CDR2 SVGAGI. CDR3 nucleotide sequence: TGTGCCAGCAGTAATCAGGGATTCACAGATACGCAGTATTTT. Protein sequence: CASSNQGFTDTQYF.

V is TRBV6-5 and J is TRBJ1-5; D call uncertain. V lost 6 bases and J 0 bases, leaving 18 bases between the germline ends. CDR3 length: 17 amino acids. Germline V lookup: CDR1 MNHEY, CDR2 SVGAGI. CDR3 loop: CASRRNGRGYSNQPQHF. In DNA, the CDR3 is TGTGCCAGCAGGAGAAACGGACGGGGATATAGCAATCAGCCCCAGCATTTT.

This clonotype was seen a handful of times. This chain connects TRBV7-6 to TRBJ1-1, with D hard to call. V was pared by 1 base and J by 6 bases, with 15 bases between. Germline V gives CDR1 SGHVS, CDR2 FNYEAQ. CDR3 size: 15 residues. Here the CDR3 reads CASSLGPWVGAEAFF. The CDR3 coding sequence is TGTGCCAGCAGCTTAGGTCCTTGGGTCGGCGCTGAAGCTTTCTTT.

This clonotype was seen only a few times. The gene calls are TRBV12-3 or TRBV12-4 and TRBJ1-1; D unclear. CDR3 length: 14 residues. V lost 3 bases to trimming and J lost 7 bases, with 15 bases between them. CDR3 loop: CASSLVGLDGEAFF. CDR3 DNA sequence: TGTGCCAGCAGTTTGGTAGGGTTAGACGGTGAAGCTTTCTTT.

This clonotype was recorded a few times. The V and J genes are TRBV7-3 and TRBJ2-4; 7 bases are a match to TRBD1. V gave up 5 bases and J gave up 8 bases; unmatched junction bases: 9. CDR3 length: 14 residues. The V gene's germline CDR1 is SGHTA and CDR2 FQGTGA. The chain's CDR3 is CASSPTGSLDIQYF. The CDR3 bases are TGTGCCAGCAGCCCGACAGGGAGTCTAGACATTCAGTACTTC.

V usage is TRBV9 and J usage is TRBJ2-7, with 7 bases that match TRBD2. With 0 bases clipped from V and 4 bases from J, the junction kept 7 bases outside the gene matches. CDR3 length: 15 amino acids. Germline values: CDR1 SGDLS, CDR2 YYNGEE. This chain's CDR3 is CASSVAGTTLYEQYF. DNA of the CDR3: TGTGCCAGCAGCGTAGCCGGGACTACCCTATACGAGCAGTACTTC. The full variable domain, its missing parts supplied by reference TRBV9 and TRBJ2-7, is DSGVTQTPKHLITATGQRVTLRCSPRSGDLSVYWYQQSLDQGLQFLIQYYNGEERAKGNILERFSAQQFPDLHSELNLSSLELGDSALYFCASSVAGTTLYEQYFGPGTRLTVT.

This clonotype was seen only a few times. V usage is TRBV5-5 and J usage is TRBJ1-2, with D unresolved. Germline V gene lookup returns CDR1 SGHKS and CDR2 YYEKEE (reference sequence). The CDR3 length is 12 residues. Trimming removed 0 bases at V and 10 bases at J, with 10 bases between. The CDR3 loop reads CASSLEAGSYTF. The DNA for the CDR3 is TGTGCCAGCAGCTTGGAGGCCGGGTCCTACACCTTC.

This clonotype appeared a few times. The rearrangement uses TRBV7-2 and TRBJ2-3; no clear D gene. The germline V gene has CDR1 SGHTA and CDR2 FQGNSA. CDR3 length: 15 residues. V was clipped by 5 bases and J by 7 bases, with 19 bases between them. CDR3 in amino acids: CASSREPSSINTQYF. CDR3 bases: TGTGCCAGCAGCCGAGAGCCATCGAGTATTAATACGCAGTATTTT. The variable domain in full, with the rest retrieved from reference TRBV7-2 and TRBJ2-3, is GAGVSQSPSNKVTEKGKDVELRCDPISGHTALYWYRQSLGQGLEFLIYFQGNSAPDKSGLPSDRFSAERTGGSVSTLTIQRTQQEDSAVYLCASSREPSSINTQYFGPGTRLTVL.

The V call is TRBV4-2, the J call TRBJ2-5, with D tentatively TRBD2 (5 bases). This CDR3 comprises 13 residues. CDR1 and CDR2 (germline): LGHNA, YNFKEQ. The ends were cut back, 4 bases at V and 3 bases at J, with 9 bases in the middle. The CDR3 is CASSLTLEETQYF. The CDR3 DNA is TGTGCCAGCAGCCTTACACTAGAAGAGACCCAGTACTTC.